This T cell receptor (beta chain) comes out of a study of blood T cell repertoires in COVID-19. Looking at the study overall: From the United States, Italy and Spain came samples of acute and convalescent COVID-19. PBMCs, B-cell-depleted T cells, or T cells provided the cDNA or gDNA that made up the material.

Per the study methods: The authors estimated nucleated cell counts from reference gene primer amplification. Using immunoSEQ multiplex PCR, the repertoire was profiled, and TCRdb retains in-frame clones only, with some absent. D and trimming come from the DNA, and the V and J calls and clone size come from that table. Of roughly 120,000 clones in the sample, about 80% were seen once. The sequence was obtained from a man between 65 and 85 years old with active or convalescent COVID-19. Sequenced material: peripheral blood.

The CDR3 protein is CSVRVSGLSYNEQFF. The DNA for the CDR3 is TGCAGCGTTCGGGTTAGCGGGCTCTCCTACAATGAGCAGTTCTTC. This rearrangement joins TRBV29-1 to TRBJ2-1; 7 bases agree with TRBD2. The V gene's germline CDR1 is SQVTM and CDR2 ANQGSEA. V lost 5 bases, J lost 0 bases, and 7 bases stayed unmatched. This CDR3 is built from 15 residues.